Described below is a single T cell receptor beta chain sequence and its context. The sample comes from a study of CD4 T cells in relation to SARS-CoV-2 and coronaviruses. From germline, CDR1 is SGHAT and CDR2 FQNNGV. The CDR3 loop spans 14 amino acids. Trimming took 4 bases from V and 2 from J; bases not matched to a gene: 0. Profiled with immunoSEQ multiplex PCR; TCRdb holds only in-frame clones, not every one. The data contain 35,000 to 40,000 clones, approximately 85% of them singletons. The origin of this receptor is an adult with COVID-19. Sequencing was done on a sample of memory CD4+ T cells from PBMCs. This rearrangement joins TRBV11-2 to TRBJ1-3, with TRBD1 matching 9 bases. The CDR3 is CASSWDRAGNTIYF. In DNA, the CDR3 is TGTGCCAGCAGCTGGGACAGGGCTGGAAACACCATATATTTT.